This passage covers 24 T cell receptor beta chains from one sample sequenced in a study of blood T cell repertoires in COVID-19. Measured with immunoSEQ multiplex PCR; TCRdb has only the in-frame clones, and not every one. Of fewer than 200,000 clones listed, roughly nine tenths are singletons. Material for sequencing was peripheral blood. All receptors come from a man between 65 and 80 years old with active or convalescent COVID-19.

The chain carries TRBV18 and TRBJ2-5; D is perhaps TRBD1 (5 bases). V shed 1 base and J shed 2 bases, with 11 bases lying between them. The CDR3 sequence is 15 residues long. Germline lookup yields CDR1 KGHSH and CDR2 LQKENI. The CDR3 region is CASSPLETVQETQYF. As DNA, the CDR3 is TGTGCCAGCTCACCACTAGAGACAGTTCAAGAGACCCAGTACTTC.

As for this clone: A much larger clone lies a single base off, so this may be a read error. The chain carries TRBV2 and TRBJ2-1; 14 nucleotides align to TRBD2. V shed 6 bases and J 7 bases; nucleotides not matched to a gene: 5. Germline V gene lookup returns CDR1 SNHLY and CDR2 FYNNEI. This CDR3 is built from 15 residues. CDR3 in DNA: TGTGCCAGCAGCCTCGGGACTAGCGGGAGTAATGAGCAGTTCTTC. Its protein is CASSLGTSGSNEQFF. Using reference TRBV2 and TRBJ2-1 for the parts outside the CDR3, the full variable domain is EPEVTQTPSHQVTQMGQEVILRCVPISNHLYFYWYRQILGQKVEFLVSFYNNEISEKSEIFDDQFSVERPDGSNFTLKIRSTKLEDSAMYFCASSLGTSGSNEQFFGPGTRLTVL.

J is TRBJ1-6 and V is TRBV27; D ambiguous. Trimming took 5 bases from V and 7 from J, leaving 15 bases between them. The CDR3 extends over 15 amino acids. Germline loops: CDR1 MNHEY, CDR2 SMNVEV (reference sequence). CDR3 sequence reads: CASSPYRGTNSPLHF. The DNA of the CDR3 is TGTGCCAGCAGTCCATACCGGGGTACGAATTCACCCCTCCACTTT.

CDR3 DNA: TGTGCCAGCAGCTTAAGGACTAGCGGGGGGGCGGCCCAGTACTTC. Protein sequence: CASSLRTSGGAAQYF. The V gene is TRBV7-6, the J gene TRBJ2-5; 15 nucleotides match TRBD2. The CDR3 covers 15 residues. Trimming took 2 bases from V and 9 from J; bases not matched to a gene: 4. Germline CDR1 SGHVS, CDR2 FNYEAQ.

The V call is TRBV27, the J call TRBJ2-7, with 9 bases lining up with TRBD1. Germline-derived CDR1 and CDR2 are MNHEY and SMNVEV (reference sequence). The length of the CDR3 is 15 residues. V gave up 5 bases and J gave up 2 bases; unmatched junction bases: 7. The CDR3 DNA reads TGTGCCAGCAGTAGCCCCGGGACAGGGCCCTACGAGCAGTACTTC. It encodes CASSSPGTGPYEQYF.

This chain links TRBV7-9 with TRBJ2-1; possibly TRBD1 for D (6 bases). CDR1 is SEHNR and CDR2 is FQNEAQ in the germline V gene (reference sequence). V shed 3 bases and J shed 3 bases, with 12 bases lying between them. The CDR3 consists of 15 residues. The CDR3 is CASSFRDILYNEQFF. The CDR3 nucleotides read TGTGCCAGCAGCTTCCGGGACATTCTCTACAATGAGCAGTTCTTC.

This clone was counted a single time. The CDR3 is CASSDLYSNQPQHF. The DNA for the CDR3 is TGTGCCAGCAGTGACTTGTATAGCAATCAGCCCCAGCATTTT. The chain links TRBV2 to TRBJ1-5, with no clear D. Germline V gives CDR1 SNHLY, CDR2 FYNNEI. CDR3 length: 14 amino acids. Trimming took off 3 bases at V and 0 bases at J, with 6 bases between the two ends.

The CDR3 DNA reads TGCAGCGTTGCGACAGGGGGCAGGGGAGCTTTCTTT. Its translation: CSVATGGRGAFF. The gene calls are TRBV29-1 and TRBJ1-1; 10 nucleotides line up with TRBD1. The V segment lost 4 bases and the J segment 10 bases; nucleotides outside the gene matches: 6. The CDR3 totals 12 residues. The germline CDR1 and CDR2 sequences are SQVTM and ANQGSEA.

DNA for the CDR3: TGTGCCAGCAGCTTAAGAGGAGGGCCCAATGAAAAACTGTTTTTT. As protein: CASSLRGGPNEKLFF. The J gene is TRBJ1-4, the V gene TRBV11-2, with no clear D. CDR1 and CDR2 (germline): SGHAT, FQNNGV. This CDR3 has 15 amino acids. The V end was cut by 2 bases, the J end by 5 bases, with 12 bases between.

J is TRBJ1-2 and V is TRBV30; D is possibly TRBD1 (5 bases). Per germline, CDR1 GTSNPN and CDR2 SVGIG (reference sequence). The CDR3 spans 15 residues. V was pared by 4 bases and J by 3 bases, with 18 bases between. The CDR3 DNA sequence: TGTGCCTGGACCGACCCCTGGGGCCAGGACTATGGCTACACCTTC. This translates into CAWTDPWGQDYGYTF.

The V gene is TRBV5-1, the J gene TRBJ1-4; D possibly corresponds to TRBD1 (6 bases). The V gene lost 7 bases and the J gene lost 3 bases, with 7 bases spanning the gap. CDR1 SGHRS and CDR2 YFSETQ come from the germline V gene. The CDR3 has 12 amino acids. DNA for the CDR3: TGCGCCAGCCGGACAGCTAATGAAAAACTGTTTTTT. This translates into CASRTANEKLFF.

The rearrangement uses TRBV27 and TRBJ1-5; TRBD1 aligns across 7 bases. Germline V lookup: CDR1 MNHEY, CDR2 SMNVEV (reference sequence). This CDR3 is 13 amino acids long. The V and J ends lost 2 bases and 11 bases, in that order; junction bases with no gene match: 6. The CDR3 sequence: CASSLETGRSQHF. The CDR3 region has the DNA TGTGCCAGCAGTTTAGAGACAGGGAGGTCCCAGCATTTT.

This clone was seen just once. V is TRBV6-6 and J is TRBJ1-1; TRBD1 matches 8 bases. The CDR3 contains 15 residues. Germline lookup yields CDR1 MNHNY and CDR2 SVGAGI (reference sequence). The trim removed 5 bases at V and 0 bases at J, leaving 5 bases unmatched. DNA for the CDR3: TGTGCCAGCAGTGCCTGGGGACAGGTGAACACTGAAGCTTTCTTT. Residues: CASSAWGQVNTEAFF.

This clone occurred once. This chain links TRBV13 with TRBJ1-2; possibly TRBD1 for D (6 bases). The ends were cut back, 2 bases at V and 5 bases at J, with 12 bases in the middle. This CDR3 comprises 14 residues. Germline values: CDR1 PRHDT, CDR2 FYEKMQ (reference sequence). CDR3 nucleotide sequence: TGTGCCAGCAGCTTAAGGGGGAAAGGGTATGGCTACACCTTC. Translated, it gives CASSLRGKGYGYTF.

The chain joins TRBV30 to TRBJ1-1, with 8 bases that match TRBD1. The CDR3 sequence is 14 residues long. The germline V gene encodes CDR1 GTSNPN and CDR2 SVGIG (reference sequence). Trimming took 2 bases from V and 1 from J; bases not matched to a gene: 3. CDR3 nucleotides: TGTGCCTGGAGTAACGGACAGGGGAACACTGAAGCTTTCTTT. Its protein is CAWSNGQGNTEAFF. The full variable domain, with the rest looked up from reference TRBV30 and TRBJ1-1, is SQTIHQWPATLVQPVGSPLSLECTVEGTSNPNLYWYRQAAGRGLQLLFYSVGIGQISSEVPQNLSASRPQDRQFILSSKKLLLSDSGFYLCAWSNGQGNTEAFFGQGTRLTVV.

This clone was observed a few times. The chain employs TRBV2 and TRBJ1-1; possibly TRBD1 for D (5 bases). Germline V lookup: CDR1 SNHLY, CDR2 FYNNEI. V was trimmed by 7 bases and J by 3 bases, leaving 12 bases between them. The CDR3 totals 13 residues. The CDR3 nucleotides read TGTGCCAGCACCATCCCGGGGGACACTGAAGCTTTCTTT. Its protein is CASTIPGDTEAFF.

The chain carries TRBV15 and TRBJ1-1; 7 positions match TRBD1. There are 15 residues in the CDR3. The trim removed 0 bases at V and 6 bases at J, leaving 7 bases unmatched. In germline, CDR1 is LNHNV, CDR2 YYDKDF (reference sequence). The DNA of the CDR3 is TGTGCCACCAGCAGAGATTCGAGGGGGCTGGCTGAAGCTTTCTTT. It yields the protein CATSRDSRGLAEAFF.

This chain uses TRBV28 with TRBJ1-2; 9 nucleotides agree with TRBD1. The trim removed 2 bases at V and 8 bases at J, leaving 9 bases unmatched. Germline assignment: CDR1 MDHEN and CDR2 SYDVKM. CDR3 length equals 15 residues. The CDR3 reads CASSLQPGQGFGYTF. The CDR3 coding sequence is TGTGCCAGCAGTTTACAGCCGGGACAGGGATTCGGCTACACCTTC.

This clone was seen a few times. V gene TRBV7-6 combines with J gene TRBJ2-3, with TRBD2 matching 9 bases. The CDR3 is made up of 20 amino acids. The V segment lost 6 bases and the J segment 2 bases; nucleotides outside the gene matches: 21. Germline V CDR1 and CDR2: SGHVS, FNYEAQ. CDR3: CASRVVASGAPATDTDTQYF. As DNA, the CDR3 is TGTGCCAGCAGAGTAGTGGCTAGCGGGGCCCCTGCGACGGACACAGATACGCAGTATTTT.

The chain uses TRBV5-8 and TRBJ2-2, with 8 positions matching TRBD1. Germline lookup yields CDR1 SGHTS and CDR2 YDEGEE. J was trimmed by 7 bases and V by 4 bases; bases with no gene match: 6. CDR3 length equals 14 residues. The CDR3 is CASSLDRGHGELFF. The CDR3 nucleotides are TGTGCCAGCAGCCTTGACAGGGGCCACGGGGAGCTGTTTTTT.

The chain carries TRBV3-1 (or the pseudogene TRBV3-2) and TRBJ1-4; 9 nucleotides agree with TRBD1. Germline V gene lookup returns CDR1 LGHDT and CDR2 YNNKEL (reference sequence). With V trimmed by 4 bases and J by 8 bases, 8 bases remained unmatched. The CDR3 is made up of 15 amino acids. CDR3 protein: CASSRPGQGKEKLFF. CDR3 in DNA: TGTGCCAGCAGCCGGCCGGGACAGGGTAAAGAAAAACTGTTTTTT.

This chain connects TRBV5-5 to TRBJ2-7; 9 bases match TRBD1. The CDR3 consists of 15 residues. After removal of 2 bases from V and 0 bases from J, the junction contained 3 bases not matched to a gene. Germline CDR1 is SGHKS and CDR2 is YYEKEE (reference sequence). CDR3 region: CASSLGTGISYEQYF. The CDR3 DNA follows: TGTGCCAGCAGCTTAGGGACAGGGATCTCCTACGAGCAGTACTTC.

The rearrangement uses TRBV19 and TRBJ1-4; D not certain. V gave up 7 bases and J gave up 8 bases, with 20 bases separating them. There are 15 residues in the CDR3. The germline CDR1 and CDR2 sequences are LNHDA and SQIVND (reference sequence). The CDR3 spells CASNAPEGREEKLFF. DNA for the CDR3: TGTGCCAGTAACGCACCCGAAGGGAGGGAGGAAAAACTGTTTTTT.

The V gene is TRBV27, the J gene TRBJ2-1; 13 bases are shared with TRBD2. V lost 4 bases and J lost 0; bases outside the gene matches: 6. The CDR3 length is 18 residues. In germline, CDR1 is MNHEY, CDR2 SMNVEV (reference sequence). As DNA, the CDR3 is TGTGCCAGCAGTTCAAGGACTAGCGGGAGAAGCTCCTACAATGAGCAGTTCTTC. Translating it yields CASSSRTSGRSSYNEQFF.